This TCR beta chain emerged from a study of shared clonotypes between healthy human individuals. Germline loops: CDR1 SGHRS, CDR2 YFSETQ. The CDR3 totals 16 residues. The V gene end was trimmed by 4 bases and the J gene end by 6 bases; junction bases not matched to a gene: 12. Generated by immunoSEQ multiplex PCR, the TCRdb table keeps only in-frame clones and is missing some. This table holds around 1.5 million clones, approximately 98% found once. The receptor was isolated from a man younger than 40 in good health. The gene calls are TRBV5-1 and TRBJ2-2, with 7 bases identical to TRBD1. The sequenced sample consisted of naive CD4+ T cells sorted from blood. Subset in this sample: CD45RA+ positively selected. The CDR3 nucleotides read TGCGCCAGCAGCAAGGATCGAGGGGGCCGAGCCGGGGAGCTGTTTTTT. This codes for CASSKDRGGRAGELFF.